One TCR beta chain is described in this entry. Its target is unknown. Sequencing used immunoSEQ multiplex PCR; TCRdb keeps in-frame clones, though not all of them. Counted here are approximately 56,000 clones, over 70% occurring once; the ten biggest clones make up roughly 5%. Regarding time point: week 47, end of study. Vaccine doses each comprised 300 ug of mutant IDH1 20-mer peptide, with topical imiquimod. This specimen comes from a study of a mutant IDH1 vaccine in newly diagnosed glioma. At the level of the study: Radiotherapy alone preceded vaccination by 4-6 weeks; alternatively, vaccination started with temozolomide cycles. Week 35 held visit V12, while week 47 held visit V13. Prior therapy was radiotherapy, temozolomide, or both; most received both. Study outcomes and limitations: Vaccine-induced immune responses were detected in around 93% of patients.

Germline trimming cut 6 bases from V and 1 base from J; bases unmatched to any gene: 4. This CDR3 spans 14 amino acids. From germline, CDR1 is SNHLY and CDR2 FYNNEI. Material: PBMCs, obtained from a glioma patient whose treatment included an IDH1 peptide vaccine. The TCR comes from a man aged 50 to 60 with glioma. The chain links TRBV2 to TRBJ1-1, with 8 bases lining up with TRBD1. This chain's CDR3 is CASRGQASNTEAFF. CDR3 nucleotide sequence: TGTGCCAGCAGGGGACAGGCTTCGAACACTGAAGCTTTCTTT.